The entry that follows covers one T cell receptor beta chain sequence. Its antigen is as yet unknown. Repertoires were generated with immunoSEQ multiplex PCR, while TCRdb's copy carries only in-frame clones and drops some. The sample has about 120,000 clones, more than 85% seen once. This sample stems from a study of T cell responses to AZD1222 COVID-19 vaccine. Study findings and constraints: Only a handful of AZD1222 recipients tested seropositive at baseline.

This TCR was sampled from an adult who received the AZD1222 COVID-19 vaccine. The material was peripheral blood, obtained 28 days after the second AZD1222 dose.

The CDR3 DNA sequence: TGTGCCAGCCGCGGACAGGGGGTTTTTAGCACTGAAGCTTTCTTT. The encoded protein is CASRGQGVFSTEAFF. This chain links TRBV6-5 with TRBJ1-1; 10 bases fit TRBD1. V lost 8 bases, J lost 4 bases, and 10 bases stayed unmatched. Germline V gives CDR1 MNHEY, CDR2 SVGAGI. The CDR3 length is 15 residues.